This TCR beta chain stems from a study of regulatory T cells in long-lasting Graves disease. Study findings and constraints: Persistent-disease Graves' patients showed less TCR diversity than new cases.

Time point in this sample: newly diagnosed GD, antithyroid drugs for less than 3 months. The TCR library was made from RNA extracted from PBMCs. Assembly of TCR beta libraries relied on iRepertoire HTBI primers together with Arm-PCR of CDR3 regions. MiXCR, run by TCRdb on the multiplex PCR reads, gives a single entry per CDR3 protein. This sample yields about 330,000 distinct CDR3 sequences, of which around 15% are seen a single time; 20% belongs to the top ten. The CDR3 length is 15 residues. The ends were cut back, 2 bases at V and 3 bases at J, with 13 bases in the middle. CDR1 is GTSNPN and CDR2 is SVGIG in the germline V gene (reference sequence). About this clonotype itself: Its antigen is as yet unknown. Lacking the conserved final phenylalanine or tryptophan, this CDR3 likely reflects a read error.

Another study also made use of these data, one on T cells in Graves' hyperthyroidism and ophthalmopathy. According to that study: In patients aged 18 to 65, hyperthyroidism was newly diagnosed, with duration under 2 months. First-round RT-PCR with HTBI primers amplified the TCR CDR3 region. Most expanded thyroid clonotypes above 0.001 recurred in blood.

The chain combines TRBV30 with TRBJ2-2; possible D gene TRBD1, 6 bases. The sequence derives from a woman aged 18-29 years with Graves disease. The sample here was peripheral blood mononuclear cells (PBMCs), taken at new diagnosis, from a patient treated with antithyroid drugs. The CDR3 sequence: CAWSSLTGYTGELFL. The CDR3 bases are TGTGCCTGGAGTTCTCTGACAGGTTACACCGGGGAGCTGTTTCTT.